The entry that follows covers one T cell receptor (beta chain) sequence. The entry originates in a study of blood T cell repertoires in COVID-19. Across the study: Samples came from the United States, Italy and Spain, spanning acute and convalescent COVID-19. T cells, B-cell-depleted T cells, or PBMCs provided the cDNA or gDNA that served as material.

In the authors' methods: Estimation of nucleated cell counts relied on the amplification of reference gene primers. Profiled with immunoSEQ multiplex PCR; TCRdb holds only in-frame clones, not every one. V, J and clone size reflect that table, while D and trimming were determined from the DNA. The sample lists some 270,000 clones, around 82% seen once, with around 1% in the top ten. It was during active infection that Seattle patients were enrolled and then longitudinally followed. Sequenced sample: peripheral blood. The clonotype originates from a human donor with COVID-19, enrolled during active disease. The donor label of this sample is uncertain.

CDR3 sequence: CASSITDTEAFF. In DNA, the CDR3 is TGTGCCAGTAGTATAACGGACACTGAAGCTTTCTTT. The chain couples TRBV19 to TRBJ1-1; D not certain. Trimming removed 2 bases at V and 3 bases at J, with 4 bases between. Germline loops: CDR1 LNHDA, CDR2 SQIVND (reference sequence). There are 12 residues in the CDR3.